The 5 T cell receptor beta chains in this list originate from one sample, sequenced in a study of T cell responses to AZD1222 COVID-19 vaccine. Assay: immunoSEQ multiplex PCR; the TCRdb copy retains only in-frame clones and omits some. The sample has 150,000 to 200,000 clones; 88% are singletons. The source material was peripheral blood, sampled on day 0 of AZD1222 vaccination. The receptors originated from an adult in good health.

The CDR3 coding sequence is TGTGCCTGGAGTGTACGGAAGGAGACCCAGTACTTC. This translates into CAWSVRKETQYF. This chain joins TRBV30 and TRBJ2-5; the D is unclear. The CDR3 has 12 amino acids. Trimming removed 0 bases from V and 5 bases from J, with 7 bases in between. Germline CDR1 and CDR2: GTSNPN and SVGIG (reference sequence).

The chain links TRBV10-3 to TRBJ1-2, with D uncertain. Trimming cost V 2 bases and J 8 bases, with 9 bases left between them. Germline V gives CDR1 ENHRY, CDR2 SYGVKD. CDR3 length equals 12 residues. CDR3 coding DNA: TGTGCCATCAGTGAGCCCCTACGGGGCTACACCTTC. Protein: CAISEPLRGYTF.

Points on this clone: The sample holds other DNA sequences that translate to the same CDR3. The chain recombines TRBV27 with TRBJ1-1, with D possibly matching TRBD1 (6 bases). The V gene's germline CDR1 is MNHEY and CDR2 SMNVEV (reference sequence). The CDR3 totals 15 residues. Deletions cut 0 bases from V and 1 base from J, with 9 bases between. CDR3 sequence (DNA): TGTGCCAGCAGTTTATCGGGGGCAACGAACACTGAAGCTTTCTTT. Amino acid sequence: CASSLSGATNTEAFF.

The chain is built from TRBV30 and TRBJ1-2; 10 bases map to TRBD1. CDR1 is GTSNPN and CDR2 is SVGIG in the germline V gene (reference sequence). J gave up 8 bases and V 2 bases, and 5 bases lay outside the gene matches. The CDR3 spans 13 residues. CDR3 nucleotide sequence: TGTGCCTGGAGTACTCGACAGGGGGCGGGCTACACCTTC. Translation: CAWSTRQGAGYTF.

This chain connects TRBV6-1 to TRBJ1-5; D remains unclear. The V gene's germline CDR1 is MNHNS and CDR2 SASEGT. The CDR3 runs to 13 residues. The V gene lost 1 base and the J gene lost 5 bases, with 6 bases spanning the gap. CDR3 nucleotides: TGTGCCAGCAGTGAAGATGGGGATCAGCCCCAGCATTTT. Translated, it gives CASSEDGDQPQHF.